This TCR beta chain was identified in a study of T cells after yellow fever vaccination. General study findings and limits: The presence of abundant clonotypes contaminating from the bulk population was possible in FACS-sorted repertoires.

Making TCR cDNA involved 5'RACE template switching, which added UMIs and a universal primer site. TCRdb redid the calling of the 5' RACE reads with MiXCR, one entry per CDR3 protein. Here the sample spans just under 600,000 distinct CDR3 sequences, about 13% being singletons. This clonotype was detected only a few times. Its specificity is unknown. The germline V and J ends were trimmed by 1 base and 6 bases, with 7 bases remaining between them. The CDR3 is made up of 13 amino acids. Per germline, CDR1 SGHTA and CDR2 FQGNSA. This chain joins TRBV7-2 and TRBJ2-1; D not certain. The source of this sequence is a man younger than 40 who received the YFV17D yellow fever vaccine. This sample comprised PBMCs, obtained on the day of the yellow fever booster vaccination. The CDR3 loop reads CASSLEAGNEQFF. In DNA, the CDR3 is TGTGCCAGCAGCTTAGAAGCAGGCAATGAGCAGTTCTTC.